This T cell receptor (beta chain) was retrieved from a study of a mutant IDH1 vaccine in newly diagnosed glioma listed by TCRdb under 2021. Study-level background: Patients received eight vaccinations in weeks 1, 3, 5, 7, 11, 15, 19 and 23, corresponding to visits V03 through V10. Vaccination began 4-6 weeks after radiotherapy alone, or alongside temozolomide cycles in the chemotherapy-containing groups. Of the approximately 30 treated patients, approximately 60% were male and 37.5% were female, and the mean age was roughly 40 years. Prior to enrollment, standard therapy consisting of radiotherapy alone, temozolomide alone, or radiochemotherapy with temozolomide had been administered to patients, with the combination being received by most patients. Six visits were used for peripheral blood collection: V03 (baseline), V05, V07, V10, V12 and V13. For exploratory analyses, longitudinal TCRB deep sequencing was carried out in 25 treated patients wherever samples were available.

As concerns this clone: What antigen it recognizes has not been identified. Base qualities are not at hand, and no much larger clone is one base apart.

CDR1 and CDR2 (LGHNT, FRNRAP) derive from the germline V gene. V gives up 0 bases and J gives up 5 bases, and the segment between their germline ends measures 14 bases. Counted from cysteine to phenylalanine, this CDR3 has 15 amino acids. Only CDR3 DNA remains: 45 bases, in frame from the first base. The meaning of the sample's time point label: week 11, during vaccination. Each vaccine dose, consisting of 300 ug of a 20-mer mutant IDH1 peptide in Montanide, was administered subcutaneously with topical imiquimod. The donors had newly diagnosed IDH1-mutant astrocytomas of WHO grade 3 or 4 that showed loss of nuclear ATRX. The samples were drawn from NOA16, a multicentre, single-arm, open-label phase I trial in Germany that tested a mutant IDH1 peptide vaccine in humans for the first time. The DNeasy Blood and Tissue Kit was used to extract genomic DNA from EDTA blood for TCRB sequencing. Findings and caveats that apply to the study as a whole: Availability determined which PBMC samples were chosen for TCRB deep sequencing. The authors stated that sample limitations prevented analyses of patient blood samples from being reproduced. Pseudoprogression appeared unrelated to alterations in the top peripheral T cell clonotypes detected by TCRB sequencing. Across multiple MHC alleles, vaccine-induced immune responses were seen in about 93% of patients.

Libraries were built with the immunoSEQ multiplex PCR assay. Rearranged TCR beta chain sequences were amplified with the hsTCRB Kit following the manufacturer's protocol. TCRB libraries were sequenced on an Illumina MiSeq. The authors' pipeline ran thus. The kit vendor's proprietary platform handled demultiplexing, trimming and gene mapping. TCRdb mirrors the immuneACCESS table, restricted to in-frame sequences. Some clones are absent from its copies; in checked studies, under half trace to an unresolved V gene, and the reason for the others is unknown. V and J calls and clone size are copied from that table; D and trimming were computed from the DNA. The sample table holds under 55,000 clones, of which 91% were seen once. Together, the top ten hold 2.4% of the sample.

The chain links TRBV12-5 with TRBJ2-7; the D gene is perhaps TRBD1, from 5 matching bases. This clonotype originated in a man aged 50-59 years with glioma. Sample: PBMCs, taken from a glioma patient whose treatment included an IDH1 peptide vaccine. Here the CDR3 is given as CASGLVRVQDHEQYF. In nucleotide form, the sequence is TGTGCTAGTGGTTTGGTACGTGTACAGGATCACGAGCAGTACTTC.